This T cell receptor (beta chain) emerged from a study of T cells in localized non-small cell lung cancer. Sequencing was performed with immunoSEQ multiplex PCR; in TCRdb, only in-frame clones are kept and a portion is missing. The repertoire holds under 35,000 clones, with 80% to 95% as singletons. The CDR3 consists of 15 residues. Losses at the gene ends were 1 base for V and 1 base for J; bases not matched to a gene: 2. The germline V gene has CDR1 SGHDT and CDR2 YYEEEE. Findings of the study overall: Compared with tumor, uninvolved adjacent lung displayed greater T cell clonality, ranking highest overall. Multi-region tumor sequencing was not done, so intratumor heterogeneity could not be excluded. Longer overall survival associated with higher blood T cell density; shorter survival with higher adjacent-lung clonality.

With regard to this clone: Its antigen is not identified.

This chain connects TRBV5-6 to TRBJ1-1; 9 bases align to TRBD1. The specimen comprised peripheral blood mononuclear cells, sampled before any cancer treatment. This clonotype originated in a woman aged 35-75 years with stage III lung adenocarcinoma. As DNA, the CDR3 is TGTGCCAGCAGCTTGCCGGGACAGGGGAACACTGAAGCTTTCTTT. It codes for CASSLPGQGNTEAFF.